This note documents a single T cell receptor (beta chain) sequence. CDR3 size: 14 residues. Trimming cost V 7 bases and J 0 bases; bases outside gene matches: 2. In germline, CDR1 is SGHRS, CDR2 YFSETQ. The assay was immunoSEQ multiplex PCR, and TCRdb's table has in-frame clones only and misses some. The sample includes 45,000 to 60,000 clones, 85% to 90% of them seen just once. These data are taken from a study of OX40 agonist ivuxolimab in advanced cancers. The clonotype comes from an adult with an advanced solid tumor such as melanoma, head and neck, liver or kidney cancer. The sample here was CD4+ or CD8+ T cells sorted from blood, taken in a trial of the OX40 agonist ivuxolimab. The gene calls are TRBV5-1 and TRBJ2-2, with TRBD2 matching 8 bases. The CDR3 coding sequence is TGCGCCAGCCGACTAGCGACGAACACCGGGGAGCTGTTTTTT. Encoded protein: CASRLATNTGELFF. The full variable domain, with the rest looked up from reference TRBV5-1 and TRBJ2-2, is KAGVTQTPRYLIKTRGQQVTLSCSPISGHRSVSWYQQTPGQGLQFLFEYFSETQRNKGNFPGRFSGRQFSNSRSEMNVSTLELGDSALYLCASRLATNTGELFFGEGSRLTVL.